Shown below are 18 T cell receptor beta chains from a single sample sequenced in a study of Ad26.COV2.S vaccination and SARS-CoV-2 variants. Some clones are missing from TCRdb's copy, which holds only in-frame ones; the method was immunoSEQ multiplex PCR. This table has roughly 330,000 clones, roughly nine tenths appearing once. The treatment was: around 19 received Ad26.COV2.S at low or high dose, single or two shots; 5 received placebo; per-sample allocation not given. Sampling took place 63 days after the first vaccine or placebo injection. Sample: peripheral blood, taken in a trial of Ad26.COV2.S vaccine versus placebo. These receptors were collected from a person between 18 and 60 years old who received the Ad26.COV2.S COVID-19 vaccine or a placebo.

This clone showed up many times. The genes are TRBV15 and TRBJ2-1; a possible D gene is TRBD1 (5 bases). Between the trimmed V and J ends, which lost 1 base and 6 bases, there was a span of 10 bases. CDR3 length: 14 residues. The germline gives CDR1 LNHNV, CDR2 YYDKDF (reference sequence). The CDR3 region is CATSRGRTTNEQFF. The CDR3 DNA reads as TGTGCCACCAGCAGAGGCAGGACAACCAATGAGCAGTTCTTC.

The chain recombines TRBV29-1 with TRBJ1-1; 9 bases line up with TRBD1. Germline loops: CDR1 SQVTM, CDR2 ANQGSEA. The CDR3 is made up of 14 amino acids. V dropped 6 bases and J dropped 4; count of bases not matched to a gene: 9. The CDR3 sequence: CSVGDRGSGTEAFF. CDR3 in DNA: TGCAGCGTCGGCGACAGGGGGTCTGGCACTGAAGCTTTCTTT.

This chain joins TRBV14 and TRBJ1-1; 8 positions match TRBD1. Germline V gene data show CDR1 as SGHDN and CDR2 as FVKESK. CDR3 length equals 14 residues. J gave up 8 bases and V 4 bases, and 9 bases lay outside the gene matches. The chain's CDR3 is CASSPQLWTGEAFF. For the CDR3, the DNA is TGTGCCAGCAGCCCTCAGTTATGGACAGGGGAAGCTTTCTTT. The complete variable domain, with remaining parts taken from reference TRBV14 and TRBJ1-1, reads EAGVTQFPSHSVIEKGQTVTLRCDPISGHDNLYWYRRVMGKEIKFLLHFVKESKQDESGMPNNRFLAERTGGTYSTLKVQPAELEDSGVYFCASSPQLWTGEAFFGQGTRLTVV.

J is TRBJ2-7 and V is TRBV6-1; a weak D match, TRBD1 (6 bases). The CDR3 is made up of 17 amino acids. The ends were cut back, 1 base at V and 2 bases at J, with 18 bases in the middle. CDR1 and CDR2 from the germline V gene are MNHNS and SASEGT. The CDR3 region is CASSEDLRAGVPYEQYF. The CDR3 DNA reads as TGTGCCAGCAGTGAAGATCTTAGGGCAGGGGTACCCTACGAGCAGTACTTC.

Regarding this clone: This may arise from a read error, as a much more abundant clone is one base away. The gene calls are TRBV6-6 and TRBJ1-1; 9 nucleotides match TRBD1. Germline CDR1 and CDR2: MNHNY and SVGAGI (reference sequence). The V segment lost 7 bases and the J segment 1 base; nucleotides outside the gene matches: 4. The CDR3 length is 14 residues. The CDR3 DNA is TGTGCCAGCACCCCGGGACAGGGGAACACTGAAGCTTTCTTT. Translation: CASTPGQGNTEAFF.

The chain couples TRBV18 to TRBJ2-7; TRBD1 agrees at 8 bases. The CDR3 runs to 16 residues. The V and J ends lost 3 bases and 4 bases, in that order; junction bases with no gene match: 11. Germline loops: CDR1 KGHSH, CDR2 LQKENI. The CDR3 DNA follows: TGTGCCAGCTCACCTATAGACAGGGGACACCCATACGAGCAGTACGTC. Translating gives CASSPIDRGHPYEQYV.

The rearrangement joins TRBV24-1 to TRBJ1-5; D gene unclear. CDR3 length equals 13 residues. Trimming took 6 bases from V and 2 from J, leaving 7 bases between them. Germline CDR1 reads KGHDR; CDR2 reads SFDVKD. In nucleotides, the CDR3 is TGTGCCACCAGTTCCGGAGGCAATCAGCCCCAGCATTTT. Amino acid sequence: CATSSGGNQPQHF.

This clone was counted only a few times. The rearrangement uses TRBV6-5 and TRBJ1-2; no clear D. CDR1 MNHEY and CDR2 SVGAGI come from the germline V gene. V was cut by 6 bases and J by 4 bases, with 12 bases left in between. CDR3 size: 13 residues. CDR3 in amino acids: CASSLSIIYGYTF. Here the CDR3 DNA reads TGTGCCAGCAGCCTCAGTATCATCTATGGCTACACCTTC.

The chain couples TRBV18 to TRBJ2-5; D perhaps matches TRBD1 (6 bases). From germline, CDR1 is KGHSH and CDR2 LQKENI. The V and J ends lost 3 bases and 1 base respectively, with 9 bases between them. The CDR3 has 14 residues. As DNA, the CDR3 is TGTGCCAGCTCACCCACAGGGTCCCAAGAGACCCAGTACTTC. It is translated as CASSPTGSQETQYF.

The V and J genes are TRBV3-1 (or the pseudogene TRBV3-2) and TRBJ1-4, with D possibly matching TRBD1 (6 bases). CDR1 is LGHDT, CDR2 YNNKEL, per germline (reference sequence). The CDR3 consists of 16 residues. Trimming shortened V by 2 bases and J by 0 bases, and 10 bases separated the two germline ends. CDR3 sequence: CASSQPRGATNEKLFF. For the CDR3, the DNA is TGTGCCAGCAGCCAACCCAGGGGAGCAACTAATGAAAAACTGTTTTTT.

J is TRBJ1-5 and V is TRBV9, with D unclear. V was trimmed by 4 bases and J by 3 bases, leaving 8 bases between them. This CDR3 contains 13 residues. Germline loops: CDR1 SGDLS, CDR2 YYNGEE. This CDR3 is CASSTDPNQPQHF. CDR3 coding DNA: TGTGCCAGCAGCACCGACCCCAATCAGCCCCAGCATTTT.

The chain recombines TRBV29-1 with TRBJ1-6, with 7 bases matching TRBD1. The V gene's germline CDR1 is SQVTM and CDR2 ANQGSEA. CDR3 length: 13 amino acids. V dropped 6 bases and J dropped 7; count of bases not matched to a gene: 6. The CDR3: CSVSGQDNSPLHF. The CDR3 region has the DNA TGCAGCGTCTCCGGACAGGACAATTCACCCCTCCACTTT.

V gene TRBV18 combines with J gene TRBJ1-3; a weak D match, TRBD1 (6 bases). Trimming cost V 6 bases and J 8 bases, with 11 bases left between them. CDR3 length: 12 amino acids. Germline V CDR1 and CDR2: KGHSH, LQKENI. The CDR3 DNA reads as TGTGCCAGCTCCCAGGGGAGGGACACCATATATTTT. The encoded protein is CASSQGRDTIYF. The variable domain in full, with the rest retrieved from reference TRBV18 and TRBJ1-3, is NAGVMQNPRHLVRRRGQEARLRCSPMKGHSHVYWYRQLPEEGLKFMVYLQKENIIDESGMPKERFSAEFPKEGPSILRIQQVVRGDSAAYFCASSQGRDTIYFGEGSWLTVV.

This chain joins TRBV9 and TRBJ2-1; tentative D call: TRBD2 (5 bases). Trimming shortened V by 3 bases and J by 4 bases, and 14 bases separated the two germline ends. CDR3 length equals 15 residues. The V gene's germline CDR1 is SGDLS and CDR2 YYNGEE. For the CDR3, the DNA is TGTGCCAGCAGCGCGAGGGAGATCCCATACAATGAGCAGTTCTTC. It translates to CASSAREIPYNEQFF.

This clone has more than one count but fewer than ten. The V and J genes are TRBV7-3 and TRBJ1-5; 8 nucleotides line up with TRBD1. This CDR3 region has 16 residues. Germline CDR1 reads SGHTA; CDR2 reads FQGTGA. J was trimmed by 0 bases and V by 4 bases; bases with no gene match: 5. The CDR3 reads CASSWRTGYSNQPQHF. The CDR3 coding sequence is TGTGCCAGCAGCTGGAGGACAGGGTATAGCAATCAGCCCCAGCATTTT.

The rearrangement joins TRBV7-6 to TRBJ2-7, with 8 positions matching TRBD2. The CDR3 totals 14 residues. Germline CDR1 and CDR2: SGHVS and FNYEAQ. Unmatched junction bases numbered 4, after V lost 2 bases and J lost 4 bases. CDR3 residues: CASSLSGGSYEQYF. The DNA for the CDR3 is TGTGCCAGCAGCTTAAGCGGGGGTTCGTACGAGCAGTACTTC.

J is TRBJ1-6 and V is TRBV4-3; a weak D match, TRBD1 (5 bases). Trimming took off 1 base at V and 8 bases at J, with 15 bases between the two ends. The length of the CDR3 is 16 residues. CDR1 is LGHNA, CDR2 YSLEER, per germline. CDR3 DNA sequence: TGCGCCAGCAGCCAAGCCAGGGACCTCCGCGATTCACCCCTCCACTTT. Translated: CASSQARDLRDSPLHF.

The chain carries TRBV6-2 or TRBV6-3 and TRBJ2-1, with a tentative D call TRBD2 (5 bases). With 6 bases removed from V and 4 bases from J, the gap between germline ends came to 19 bases. CDR1 is MNHEY and CDR2 is SVGEGT in the germline V gene. This CDR3 is 16 amino acids long. In DNA, the CDR3 is TGTGCCAGCAGCTCCCCCGGGCTAGCAGTTTACAATGAGCAGTTCTTC. This translates into CASSSPGLAVYNEQFF.